The clone carrying this T cell receptor beta chain was recorded a few times. What it binds is unknown. These data are taken from a study of vaccination and CD4 T cells after COVID-19. Study-level background: Median time from second vaccine dose to sampling was approximately 69 days (14 to 241). Overlapping peptides of the spike proteins of SARS-CoV-2, HCoV-NL63, HCoV-OC43 and HCoV-229E were used for cell stimulation.

The treatment: roughly ten-day PBMC culture with coronavirus spike peptide pools or control peptides (ViraFEST assay). An Oncomine TCR Beta short-read assay was used to sequence the DNA from cultured CD4+ T cells. TCRdb called the PCR reads again in MiXCR, with one record for every CDR3 protein. This table holds just under 20,000 distinct CDR3 sequences, around 44% found once. The J segment lost 0 bases and the V segment lost 5 bases, leaving 10 bases of the junction unmatched. From germline, CDR1 is MDHEN and CDR2 SYDVKM. This CDR3 spans 17 amino acids. This TCR was recovered from a human donor who had recovered from COVID-19. The chain has TRBV28 and TRBJ1-1; TRBD1 agrees at 9 bases. The sequences come from CD4+ T cells from blood, cultured in vitro, collected before SARS-CoV-2 vaccination. CDR3 sequence: CASSLFGTGLMNTEAFF. CDR3 DNA sequence: TGTGCCAGCAGTCTTTTTGGGACAGGGCTCATGAACACTGAAGCTTTCTTT. Full variable domain (rest looked up from reference TRBV28 and TRBJ1-1): DVKVTQSSRYLVKRTGEKVFLECVQDMDHENMFWYRQDPGLGLRLIYFSYDVKMKEKGDIPEGYSVSREKKERFSLILESASTNQTSMYLCASSLFGTGLMNTEAFFGQGTRLTVV.